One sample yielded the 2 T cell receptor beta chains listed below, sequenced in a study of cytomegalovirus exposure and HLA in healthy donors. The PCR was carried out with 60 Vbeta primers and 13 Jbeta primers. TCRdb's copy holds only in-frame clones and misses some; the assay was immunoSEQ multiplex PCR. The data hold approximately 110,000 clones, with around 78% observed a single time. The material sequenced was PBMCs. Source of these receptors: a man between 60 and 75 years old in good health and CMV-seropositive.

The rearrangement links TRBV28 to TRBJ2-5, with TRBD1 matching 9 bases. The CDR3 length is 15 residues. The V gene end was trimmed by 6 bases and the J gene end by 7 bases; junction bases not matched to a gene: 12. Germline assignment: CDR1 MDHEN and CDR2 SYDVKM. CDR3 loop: CASSRPKQGAGTQYF. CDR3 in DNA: TGTGCCAGCAGCCGACCAAAACAGGGGGCGGGGACCCAGTACTTC. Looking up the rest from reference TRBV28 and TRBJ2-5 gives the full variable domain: DVKVTQSSRYLVKRTGEKVFLECVQDMDHENMFWYRQDPGLGLRLIYFSYDVKMKEKGDIPEGYSVSREKKERFSLILESASTNQTSMYLCASSRPKQGAGTQYFGPGTRLLVL.

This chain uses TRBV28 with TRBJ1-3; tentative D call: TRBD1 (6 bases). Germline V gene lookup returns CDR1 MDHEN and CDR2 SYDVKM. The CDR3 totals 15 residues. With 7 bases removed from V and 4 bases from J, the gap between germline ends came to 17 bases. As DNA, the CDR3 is TGTGCCAGCAACCTAGGGGGGGCGGAGGGAAACACCATATATTTT. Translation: CASNLGGAEGNTIYF.